This paragraph covers one TCR beta chain sequence. This clonotype was detected many times. Its antigen is currently not known. Within one base of it there is no much larger clone, and no base qualities were kept. This entry is derived from a study of tumor and adjacent non-tumor tissue in lung cancer listed by TCRdb under 2018. Regarding the complete study: By cancer type, the cohort comprised eleven to twelve adenocarcinoma patients, a couple of squamous cell carcinoma patients and 1 small cell lung cancer patient. For each patient, one tumor sample and one normal lung sample were taken, giving around 31 paired specimens that underwent TCRbeta CDR3 sequencing. Sequencing generated a total of roughly 130 million productive TCRbeta reads, averaging about 4 million reads per sample. The study compared bulk TCRbeta repertoires between lung tumor tissue and matched distant non-tumor lung tissue from approximately 14 lung cancer patients. Among the roughly 15 patients, ages ranged from about 31 to 80 years, around ten were men and 5 were women, and disease was TNM stage I to III. Paper-wide results and their limitations: The methods do not name the sequencing platform or mention unique molecular identifiers. The top 100 clones made up a significantly larger cumulative share of the repertoire in normal lung than in tumor tissue. Significantly higher TCR diversity was found in younger patients, and higher tumor TCR diversity was associated with shorter overall and disease-free survival. Only approximately 14 patients were in the cohort, and the authors stated that larger samples and more detailed clinical data are needed. Tumor tissue showed significantly greater TCR diversity (inverse Simpson) than normal lung tissue (approximately 430 vs 150, P = 0.0075, Mann-Whitney U test). Because peripheral blood was not sequenced, the blood TCRbeta repertoires of the lung cancer patients in the study went unexamined.

RNA was extracted from bulk unsorted tissue and checked for quality with a NanoDrop ND-1000 and an Agilent 2100. All donors had newly diagnosed lung cancer, had not received prior chemotherapy, and were admitted for thoracic surgery in China between August and November 2014. Patients who had received previous radiotherapy or chemotherapy, or who had another concurrent cancer, were excluded from the study. Surgical tissue pieces of about 1-2 cm3 were preserved in RNAlater solution and were kept at -80 degrees C until use. The CDR3 numbers 18 residues from cysteine through phenylalanine. Just CDR3 DNA is preserved here, 54 bases in frame from base 1. Trimming accounts for 4 bases at V and 7 bases at J, while the number of junction bases matched to no gene is 18. The germline V gene specifies SGHAT as CDR1 and FQNNGV as CDR2. The library was obtained by multiplex PCR. The sequencer listed for this sample is Illumina HiSeq 2500. TCRbeta libraries were built by three rounds of nested PCR using primers (Table S4), following protocols modified from ARM-PCR. Before sequencing, PCR products of 200-500 bp were excised from the gel and purified with the QIAquick gel extraction kit. The authors processed their data as follows. Reads were cleaned using Trimmomatic, were merged into complete CDR3 sequences using FLASH, and were assigned to V(D)J germline segments using MiTCR. VDJtools was used to compute clonal diversity as the inverse Simpson's index. A read counted as productive if the sequence was in-frame and lacked a premature stop codon. TCRdb reran the public reads through fastp at Q25 and MiXCR, keeping productive beta chains. Rows with one shared CDR3 protein collapse into an entry with the most common genes and DNA. V and J calls and clone size were set by TCRdb, not the authors. The sample table lists over 130,000 distinct CDR3 sequences, approximately 66% of them with a count of one. The top ten clonotypes cover 15% to 20% of the sample.

The sequence was collected from a man aged 55 to 70 with small cell lung cancer. The material sequenced was lung tumor tissue. The chain is encoded by TRBV11-2 joined to TRBJ2-3; the junction holds 9 bases that match TRBD1. In nucleotide form, the sequence is TGTGCCAGCAGCTCCCGAGAGTCGAACAGGGGGCTGAGGAATACGCAGTATTTT. It is translated as CASSSRESNRGLRNTQYF. The reference TRBV11-2 and TRBJ2-3 proteins fill in what lies around the CDR3, so the full variable domain reads EAGVAQSPRYKIIEKRQSVAFWCNPISGHATLYWYQQILGQGPKLLIQFQNNGVVDDSQLPKDRFSAERLKGVDSTLKIQPAKLEDSAVYLCASSSRESNRGLRNTQYFGPGTRLTVL.